A single sample is the source of the 3 T cell receptor beta chains below, sequenced in a study of blood T cell repertoires in COVID-19. Some clones are missing from TCRdb's copy, which holds only in-frame ones; the method was immunoSEQ multiplex PCR. The data contain approximately 150,000 clones, 87% of them singletons. The material sequenced was peripheral blood. These TCRs come from a man in his forties or fifties who had recovered from COVID-19.

This chain connects TRBV30 to TRBJ1-2; possibly TRBD1 for D (6 bases). CDR1 and CDR2 (germline): GTSNPN, SVGIG (reference sequence). There are 14 residues in the CDR3. Trimming stripped 4 bases from V and 1 base from J, with 13 bases between. In DNA, the CDR3 is TGTGCCTGGACCATCAGAGGGGGTAACTATGGCTACACCTTC. Amino acids: CAWTIRGGNYGYTF.

The gene calls are TRBV5-1 and TRBJ1-6, with 8 bases that match TRBD1. The CDR3 spans 16 residues. Germline V gene lookup returns CDR1 SGHRS and CDR2 YFSETQ. Unmatched junction bases numbered 8, after V lost 0 bases and J lost 9 bases. The chain's CDR3 is CASSLEQGAIPSPLHF. The DNA of the CDR3 is TGCGCCAGCAGCTTGGAGCAGGGGGCGATCCCTTCACCCCTCCACTTT.

This chain uses TRBV6-1 with TRBJ1-2; tentatively, D is TRBD1 (6 bases). The CDR3 has 13 amino acids. Germline CDR1 MNHNS, CDR2 SASEGT. V lost 6 bases and J lost 6, with 14 bases in between. The CDR3 sequence is CASSYRESDGYTF. Written as DNA, the CDR3 is TGTGCCAGCAGCTACAGGGAGTCGGATGGCTACACCTTC.